The 10 T cell receptor beta chains below come from one sample, sequenced in a study of T cell changes during pregnancy in multiple sclerosis. Sequencing was performed with immunoSEQ multiplex PCR; in TCRdb, only in-frame clones are kept and a portion is missing. The sample contains tens of thousands of clones, 80% to 95% of which appear only once. The sample here was peripheral blood, taken in the first trimester of pregnancy. The receptor source for this set is a female donor with multiple sclerosis, enrolled in a pregnancy study.

The V call is TRBV7-9, the J call TRBJ2-3; D unresolved. The CDR3 extends over 14 amino acids. Germline lookup yields CDR1 SEHNR and CDR2 FQNEAQ (reference sequence). V was trimmed by 5 bases and J by 2 bases, leaving 11 bases between them. CDR3 amino acids: CASSVSAVTDTQYF. CDR3 sequence (DNA): TGTGCCAGCAGCGTAAGCGCCGTCACAGATACGCAGTATTTT.

The V and J genes are TRBV27 and TRBJ1-5; weak D call: TRBD1 (5 bases). V was shortened by 10 bases and J by 6 bases, with 19 bases between the two germline ends. Germline CDR1 is MNHEY and CDR2 is SMNVEV (reference sequence). The CDR3 extends over 14 amino acids. CDR3 coding DNA: TGTGCCACCCCCCCCGGGGGAGGAACTCAGCCCCAGCATTTT. It is translated as CATPPGGGTQPQHF.

The rearrangement uses TRBV6-5 and TRBJ1-1; TRBD1 is a possible D gene (5 bases). Germline loops: CDR1 MNHEY, CDR2 SVGAGI. V was cut by 0 bases and J by 10 bases, with 12 bases left in between. This CDR3 comprises 13 residues. The CDR3: CASSYSQGTIAFF. CDR3 DNA sequence: TGTGCCAGCAGTTACTCTCAGGGTACGATAGCTTTCTTT.

The V gene is TRBV2, the J gene TRBJ1-5; 9 bases agree with TRBD1. This CDR3 contains 16 residues. The J segment lost 0 bases and the V segment lost 4 bases, leaving 4 bases of the junction unmatched. Germline CDR1 reads SNHLY; CDR2 reads FYNNEI. The CDR3 DNA is TGTGCCAGCAGTGGACAGGGGGTAGGTAGCAATCAGCCCCAGCATTTT. Translating it yields CASSGQGVGSNQPQHF.

This sequence joins TRBV7-9 and TRBJ1-6; D might be TRBD1 (6 bases). V was trimmed by 2 bases and J by 9 bases, leaving 8 bases between them. The CDR3 runs 13 residues. Per the germline V gene, CDR1 is SEHNR and CDR2 is FQNEAQ (reference sequence). This CDR3 is CASSLTGPSPLHF. The CDR3 bases are TGTGCCAGCAGCTTAACAGGGCCTTCACCCCTCCACTTT.

V and J are TRBV7-8 and TRBJ2-7, with TRBD2 matching over 11 bases. The CDR3 sequence is 15 residues long. Trimming cost V 5 bases and J 3 bases; bases outside gene matches: 6. Germline-derived CDR1 and CDR2 are SGHVS and FQNEAQ. CDR3 loop: CASSPLAGADYEQYF. CDR3 nucleotides: TGTGCCAGCAGCCCACTAGCGGGGGCGGACTACGAGCAGTACTTC.

The genes are TRBV7-2 and TRBJ2-2; no clear D. The length of the CDR3 is 13 residues. The germline gives CDR1 SGHTA, CDR2 FQGNSA. The germline V and J ends were trimmed by 7 bases and 6 bases, with 12 bases remaining between them. CDR3 DNA sequence: TGTGCCAGCACCGCGGCCCGGGCCGGGGAGCTGTTTTTT. This codes for CASTAARAGELFF.

The chain joins TRBV6-5 to TRBJ2-7; a weak D match, TRBD1 (5 bases). The CDR3 contains 16 residues. Per germline, CDR1 MNHEY and CDR2 SVGAGI. V was pared by 2 bases and J by 0 bases, with 14 bases between. CDR3 nucleotide sequence: TGTGCCAGCAGTTACGGGGCGGTAAGAGACTCCTACGAGCAGTACTTC. This sequence encodes CASSYGAVRDSYEQYF.

This clone was detected only once. The J gene is TRBJ1-2, the V gene TRBV7-2; the D is unclear. V was trimmed by 2 bases and J by 6 bases, leaving 13 bases between them. The CDR3 length is 14 residues. Germline V gene sequence: CDR1 SGHTA, CDR2 FQGNSA. The chain's CDR3 is CASSLLNRVDGYTF. For the CDR3, the DNA is TGTGCCAGCAGCTTATTAAACCGGGTGGATGGCTACACCTTC.

This clone appeared a single time. V and J are TRBV7-2 and TRBJ1-1; D is possibly TRBD1 (6 bases). With 5 bases removed from V and 7 bases from J, the gap between germline ends came to 17 bases. This CDR3 is 14 amino acids long. Germline V gene sequence: CDR1 SGHTA, CDR2 FQGNSA. The CDR3 is CASSPPNGRGEAFF. Written as DNA, the CDR3 is TGTGCCAGCAGCCCACCGAACGGCAGGGGTGAAGCTTTCTTT.